This T cell receptor beta chain was identified during a study of CXCR3-negative and CXCR3-positive naive CD8 T cells. The germline CDR1 and CDR2 sequences are SGHTA and FQGTGA. The CDR3 loop spans 14 amino acids. Points from the study as a whole: Greater hydrophobicity was found in TRB CDR3s of CXCR3-positive naive cells than of CXCR3-negative naive cells.

Via 5' RACE with UMI labels, TRB cDNA libraries were prepared. TCRdb processed the 5' RACE reads again and assigns one entry to each CDR3 protein, with no DNA. This listing includes roughly 89,000 distinct CDR3 sequences. Comments on this clonotype: As yet, its antigen is unknown.

The sample was naive CXCR3- CD8+ T cells from blood. Subset specified: CD45RO-CCR7+CD27+CD95- naive CD8+ T cells lacking CXCR3 (TNR3-). This clonotype was obtained from a human donor in good health. Some clones in this sample may be carry-over from other donors' samples. The chain couples TRBV7-3 to TRBJ2-2. This chain's CDR3 is CASSPGTNTGELFF.